The present T cell receptor beta chain was sequenced within a study of Graves' ophthalmopathy and Graves' hyperthyroidism. Across the whole study: Hyperthyroidism was classified as stable if no ophthalmopathy occurred within 18 months of follow-up.

This clonotype was picked up many times. The antigen remains unidentified. Amplifying from RNA transcripts, the study obtained TCR beta CDR3 regions. After a first-round RT-PCR with HTBI primers, a second-round multiplex PCR was run. Via MiXCR, TCRdb re-called the multiplex PCR reads, giving one row per CDR3 protein. Of about 500,000 distinct CDR3 sequences in the sample, 35% to 40% are singletons; the top ten hold about 4.1%. This CDR3 comprises 14 residues. Germline CDR1 and CDR2: SGHTS and YDEGEE. Study outcomes and limitations: Distinction of ophthalmopathy from stable hyperthyroidism by a 13-signature model reached about 87% sensitivity and roughly 78% specificity.

Other autoimmune diseases, uncontrolled infections, pregnancy and lactation each led to patient exclusion. Clinical symptoms, serum thyroxine, TRAb, thyroid ultrasound and orbital computed tomography determined diagnosis. The sample taken for sequencing was peripheral blood or thyroid tissue (not recorded which). This receptor was identified in an adult man with Graves' hyperthyroidism. The genes are TRBV5-8 and TRBJ1-3; D gene unclear. In nucleotides, the CDR3 is TGTGCTGCGTCGGCCGCTGAGACGCGAAACACCATATATTTT. It translates to CAASAAETRNTIYF.